A selection of T cell receptor beta chains follows, all from one sample in a study of T-cell reconstitution after alpha-beta-depleted transplantation in children. Via MiXCR, TCRdb re-called the PCR reads, giving one row per CDR3 protein. The data contain nearly 550,000 distinct CDR3 sequences, around 18% of them singletons. Sequencing used PBMCs from the stem cell graft donor, obtained from the stem cell graft. These receptors originate from a human donor who donated a stem cell graft to a child with acute lymphoblastic leukemia. Each CDR3 is given with its conserved first and last residue. D genes are given only for firm matches. Clone size is stated in some rows and not others, as once, few, many or a class when expanded.

cdr3_length	v_call	j_call	clone_size	d_call	cdr3_nt	cdr3_aa
13	TRBV6-5	TRBJ2-5	NA	NA	TGTGCCAGCAGTTACCAGTCACCGGGGACCCAGTACTTC	CASSYQSPGTQYF
14	TRBV5-1	TRBJ2-7	few	TRBD1	TGCGCCAGCAGCGGGACAGGGGGGCTCTACGAGCAGTACTTC	CASSGTGGLYEQYF
14	TRBV5-5	TRBJ2-2	NA	NA	TGTGCCAGCTTCCCAAGATTGTCCACCGGGGAGCTGTTTTTT	CASFPRLSTGELFF
16	TRBV20-1	TRBJ2-7	few	NA	TGCAGTGCTAGAGATTTGAAGACTACGAGCTCCTACGAGCAGTACTTC	CSARDLKTTSSYEQYF
18	TRBV3-1	TRBJ2-1	few	NA	TGTGCCAGCAGCCAAGTTCCTTATGTGGAAGGGCCACGGAATGAGCAGTTCTTC	CASSQVPYVEGPRNEQFF
15	TRBV6-5	TRBJ2-1	few	NA	TGTGCCAGCAGTTACGGGCGGGCGCCCCACAATGAGCAGTTCTTC	CASSYGRAPHNEQFF
11	TRBV19	TRBJ1-2	NA	NA	TGCTCGCAGGAGGGGGTTGTCGGCTACACCTTC	CSQEGVVGYTF
17	TRBV7-9	TRBJ2-1	NA	NA	TGTGCCAGCAGCTGGAGAGGTGCCGCCGAGTCAGACAATGAGCAGTTCTTC	CASSWRGAAESDNEQFF
15	TRBV5-1	TRBJ2-1	many	NA	TGCGCCAGCAGCTCGGACAGCAGCTCCTACAATGAGCAGTTCTTC	CASSSDSSSYNEQFF
16	TRBV20-1	TRBJ2-1	NA	TRBD2	TGCAGTGCGGCAGACTCTACTAGCGGCCCCAAATACCGGCAGTTCTTC	CSAADSTSGPKYRQFF
16	TRBV10-3	TRBJ2-1	NA	TRBD2	TGTGCCATCAGTGAGCCGGGACTAGCGGCTTCTAATGAGCAGTTCTTC	CAISEPGLAASNEQFF
17	TRBV27	TRBJ2-1	NA	NA	TGTGCCAGCAGTCCATGGGTGAAAATGGGACCTTACAATGAGCAGTTCTTC	CASSPWVKMGPYNEQFF
18	TRBV4-2	TRBJ2-1	few	NA	TGTGCCAGCAGCCAAGAGCAAATTAGCGGTCTATCCTACAATGAGCAGTTCTTC	CASSQEQISGLSYNEQFF
15	TRBV24-1	TRBJ2-1	NA	TRBD2	TGTGCCACCAGCCGAGCGGGAGGGCCCGGGTATGGGCAGTTCTTC	CATSRAGGPGYGQFF
13	TRBV7-9	TRBJ2-3	NA	NA	TGTGCCAGCAGCTTTAGGGTAGAAGATACGCAGTATTTT	CASSFRVEDTQYF
14	TRBV11-2	TRBJ1-2	few	NA	TGTGCCAGCGGCCTACGGGAAGATAACTATGGCTACACCTTC	CASGLREDNYGYTF
12	TRBV29-1	TRBJ2-1	NA	NA	TGCAGCGTTGAAACCAGATACAATGAGCAGTTCTTC	CSVETRYNEQFF
17	TRBV7-3	TRBJ2-1	few	TRBD2	TGTGCCAGCAGCTTACATCTTGGAGTAGCGGGAACCAATGAGCAGTTCTTC	CASSLHLGVAGTNEQFF
15	TRBV20-1	TRBJ2-1	NA	TRBD2	TGCAGTGCTACCCCCAAGCGGGGGGCAGACAATGTTAGGTTCTTC	CSATPKRGADNVRFF
9	TRBV21-1	TRBJ2-7	NA	NA	TGTGCCAGCAGCTGGGACAGTCACTTC	CASSWDSHF
15	TRBV19	TRBJ1-4	few	TRBD1	TGTGCCAGTAGCTTGGGACAGGGGCCTAATGAAAAACTGTTTTTT	CASSLGQGPNEKLFF
15	TRBV12-3/TRBV12-4	TRBJ2-1	few	NA	TGTGCCAGCAGCGTCGACTACAGCTCCTACAATGAGCAGTTCTTC	CASSVDYSSYNEQFF
17	TRBV18	TRBJ2-4	NA	NA	TGTGCCAGCTCACCGGGGGACCTTTTAGGGGTCGGAAACATTCAGTACTTC	CASSPGDLLGVGNIQYF
14	TRBV12-3/TRBV12-4	TRBJ2-7	few	NA	TGTGCCAGCAGTCCCCAAAAGTTTGGCGACGAGCAGTACTTC	CASSPQKFGDEQYF
11	TRBV29-1	TRBJ2-7	NA	NA	TGCAGCGTTGAGGCGAACTACGAGCAGTACTTC	CSVEANYEQYF
12	TRBV30	TRBJ1-5	NA	TRBD1	TGTGCCTGCAGACAGGGAAGCCAGCCCCAGCATTTT	CACRQGSQPQHF
15	TRBV15	TRBJ2-2	few	TRBD1	TGTGCCACCAGACTGACAGGGGCGAACACCGGGGAGCTGTTTTTT	CATRLTGANTGELFF
15	TRBV29-1	TRBJ2-7	few	TRBD1	TGCAGCGTTGAAGTGGGACAGGGGGCTTCCTACGAGCAGTACTTC	CSVEVGQGASYEQYF
19	TRBV12-3/TRBV12-4	TRBJ2-3	NA	TRBD2	TGTGCCAGCAGTCCCCAGGGACTAGCGGGATGGGGTAGCACAGATACGCAGTATTTT	CASSPQGLAGWGSTDTQYF